Listed here are 30 T cell receptor beta chains from one sample, sequenced in a study of neurological immune-mediated disorders. TCRdb redid the calling of the 5' RACE reads with MiXCR, one entry per CDR3 protein. The sample comprises about 78,000 distinct CDR3 sequences, approximately 5% of which are singletons, and around 2.2% rests with the top ten. Sequencing was carried out using PBMCs. The receptors come from a woman under 40 with multiple sclerosis.

This clonotype was counted only a few times. The V and J genes are TRBV20-1 and TRBJ2-1; D is unclear. Deletions cut 6 bases from V and 5 bases from J, with 14 bases between. The CDR3 sequence is 13 residues long. Germline CDR1 and CDR2: DFQATT and SNEGSKA (reference sequence). As DNA, the CDR3 is TGCAGTGCGCTAGGGCTGGCCCACAATGAGCAGTTCTTC. Translating gives CSALGLAHNEQFF.

This clonotype was found many times. The rearrangement links TRBV7-2 to TRBJ2-5; D gene ambiguous. V lost 5 bases and J lost 5, with 9 bases in between. The CDR3 runs to 12 residues. In germline, CDR1 is SGHTA, CDR2 FQGNSA. The DNA of the CDR3 is TGTGCCAGCAGCGCCAGCCTCGAGACCCAGTACTTC. The encoded protein is CASSASLETQYF.

This clonotype was observed at least ten times. The J gene is TRBJ2-5, the V gene TRBV5-1; 8 bases agree with TRBD1. V lost 0 bases, J lost 4 bases, and 2 bases stayed unmatched. The germline gives CDR1 SGHRS, CDR2 YFSETQ. The CDR3 has 14 residues. The CDR3 here is CASSLVTGGETQYF. The CDR3 nucleotides read TGCGCCAGCAGCTTGGTCACAGGGGGAGAGACCCAGTACTTC.

This clonotype was counted between two and nine times. The rearrangement uses TRBV20-1 and TRBJ2-1, with 10 nucleotides matching TRBD2. Germline trimming cut 5 bases from V and 3 bases from J; bases unmatched to any gene: 7. This CDR3 comprises 15 residues. Germline CDR1 and CDR2: DFQATT and SNEGSKA (reference sequence). The DNA of the CDR3 is TGCAGTGCTTCCCCCCTAGCGGGAGTCTACAATGAGCAGTTCTTC. It yields the protein CSASPLAGVYNEQFF.

There are a few counts of this clonotype. The chain employs TRBV5-6 and TRBJ2-1; the D gene is possibly TRBD2 (5 bases). Germline CDR1 reads SGHDT; CDR2 reads YYEEEE. CDR3 size: 13 residues. Trimming removed 3 bases at V and 4 bases at J, with 8 bases between. The CDR3 is CASSYAGYNEQFF. The CDR3 DNA sequence: TGTGCCAGCAGCTATGCGGGTTACAATGAGCAGTTCTTC.

In its sample, this clonotype was seen many times. The chain has TRBV12-3 or TRBV12-4 and TRBJ2-1, with D maybe TRBD2 (7 bases). This CDR3 spans 16 amino acids. V was cut by 5 bases and J by 8 bases, with 22 bases left in between. The CDR3 loop reads CASSNPGEGQKYEQFF. For the CDR3, the DNA is TGTGCCAGCAGTAACCCAGGGGAGGGCCAGAAATATGAGCAGTTCTTC.

This clonotype was observed many times. The chain has TRBV2 and TRBJ1-3; 7 bases align to TRBD1. The ends lost 5 bases at V and 0 bases at J; junction bases unmatched: 4. CDR1 is SNHLY and CDR2 is FYNNEI in the germline V gene. CDR3 length: 15 residues. The CDR3 nucleotides read TGTGCCAGCAGTTATGACAGGGCCTCTGGAAACACCATATATTTT. Encoded protein: CASSYDRASGNTIYF.

This clonotype has ten or more counts. V gene TRBV12-3 or TRBV12-4 combines with J gene TRBJ2-1; 9 nucleotides match TRBD1. There are 14 residues in the CDR3. The V and J ends lost 5 bases and 4 bases, in that order; junction bases with no gene match: 3. This chain's CDR3 is CASSNRGHYNEQFF. The CDR3 region has the DNA TGTGCCAGCAGTAACAGGGGGCATTACAATGAGCAGTTCTTC.

Many counts were recorded for this clonotype. The chain uses TRBV27 and TRBJ2-7, with D perhaps matching TRBD1 or TRBD2 (6 bases each). Per the germline V gene, CDR1 is MNHEY and CDR2 is SMNVEV (reference sequence). The CDR3 runs to 15 residues. The germline V and J ends were trimmed by 5 bases and 7 bases, with 21 bases remaining between them. The CDR3 spells CASSNQGSPRGEQYF. The DNA of the CDR3 is TGTGCCAGCAGTAATCAGGGGAGCCCACGGGGGGAGCAGTACTTC.

This clonotype has a count of ten or more. V and J are TRBV20-1 and TRBJ2-1; 7 nucleotides agree with TRBD2. Losses at the gene ends were 0 bases for V and 5 bases for J; bases not matched to a gene: 7. The germline V gene has CDR1 DFQATT and CDR2 SNEGSKA (reference sequence). This CDR3 region has 15 residues. The CDR3 region is CSARDPSGGDNEQFF. Here the CDR3 DNA reads TGCAGTGCTAGAGATCCTAGCGGAGGAGACAATGAGCAGTTCTTC.

Many counts were recorded for this clonotype. The chain employs TRBV3-1 and TRBJ2-1; D might be TRBD2 (6 bases). V was pared by 0 bases and J by 12 bases, with 9 bases between. CDR3 length: 12 residues. Germline values: CDR1 LGHDT, CDR2 YNNKEL (reference sequence). The CDR3 is CASSQDLGGQFF. CDR3 DNA: TGTGCCAGCAGCCAAGATCTGGGAGGGCAGTTCTTC.

This clonotype showed up many times. The chain combines TRBV10-3 with TRBJ2-1, with TRBD2 matching over 7 bases. V lost 4 bases to trimming and J lost 5 bases; unmatched junction nucleotides: 17. This CDR3 spans 18 amino acids. Germline values: CDR1 ENHRY, CDR2 SYGVKD. The CDR3, as DNA: TGTGCCATCAGTGTGGTTGCAGGGATCGGGGCGGGGGACAATGAGCAGTTCTTC. This codes for CAISVVAGIGAGDNEQFF.

Notes on this clonotype: The junction and the germline gene differ at one end; a read error may be behind it. The chain couples TRBV3-1 to TRBJ2-3; 7 bases match TRBD1. Per the germline V gene, CDR1 is LGHDT and CDR2 is YNNKEL (reference sequence). The CDR3 contains 16 residues. The CDR3 coding sequence is TGTGCCAGCAGCCAAGACTGGTCAGGGGGTACAGATAAGCAGTATTTT. Amino acid sequence: CASSQDWSGGTDKQYF.

This clonotype was detected many times. The chain combines TRBV19 with TRBJ2-1; D gene unclear. The germline V and J ends were trimmed by 8 bases and 7 bases, with 9 bases remaining between them. CDR1 and CDR2 (germline): LNHDA, SQIVND (reference sequence). There are 11 residues in the CDR3. DNA of the CDR3: TGTGCCAGTGGCAGCTTTAATGAGCAGTTCTTC. It specifies CASGSFNEQFF.

This clonotype was seen at least ten times. The chain combines TRBV7-8 with TRBJ2-7, with 9 bases aligning to TRBD1. Germline values: CDR1 SGHVS, CDR2 FQNEAQ. The V and J ends lost 1 base and 2 bases, in that order; junction bases with no gene match: 6. CDR3 length equals 16 residues. The CDR3 protein is CASSLGPGTGPYEQYV. DNA for the CDR3: TGTGCCAGCAGCTTAGGTCCCGGGACAGGGCCCTACGAGCAGTACGTC.

This clonotype was seen repeatedly, ten times or more. The chain couples TRBV6-1 to TRBJ2-6, with 7 nucleotides matching TRBD1. CDR3 length equals 18 residues. CDR1 is MNHNS, CDR2 SASEGT, per germline. V was clipped by 5 bases and J by 2 bases; unmatched bases: 12. CDR3 bases: TGTGCCAGCAGTTTAACGGGACAGACAATAACTGGGGCCAACGTCCTGACTTTC. Translating gives CASSLTGQTITGANVLTF.

This clonotype was seen at least ten times. The V and J genes are TRBV5-1 and TRBJ2-1; TRBD2 matches 8 bases. CDR3 length equals 17 residues. V shed 2 bases, J shed 4 bases, and the junction held 11 bases outside the gene matches. Germline CDR1 and CDR2: SGHRS and YFSETQ. The CDR3 coding sequence is TGCGCCAGCAGCTTTACAGGGCCGGGGGGGATATACAATGAGCAGTTCTTC. Encoded protein: CASSFTGPGGIYNEQFF.

There are many counts of this clonotype. The rearrangement joins TRBV5-1 to TRBJ2-1; D remains ambiguous. V dropped 3 bases and J dropped 3 bases, with 16 bases sitting between them. This CDR3 spans 16 amino acids. Germline-derived CDR1 and CDR2 are SGHRS and YFSETQ. The CDR3 spells CASSSEKEPGYNEQFF. DNA of the CDR3: TGCGCCAGCAGCTCGGAAAAAGAGCCTGGCTACAATGAGCAGTTCTTC.

The chain carries TRBV6-5 and TRBJ2-5; D gene unclear. Trimming cost V 6 bases and J 5 bases, with 13 bases left between them. The CDR3 sequence is 13 residues long. Germline loops: CDR1 MNHEY, CDR2 SVGAGI. CDR3 DNA: TGTGCCAGCAGCCCTCCCCACGGGGAGACCCAGTACTTC. Protein: CASSPPHGETQYF.

The V gene is TRBV6-2 or TRBV6-3, the J gene TRBJ1-2; a weak D match, TRBD1 (6 bases). V dropped 8 bases and J dropped 4 bases, with 23 bases sitting between them. CDR3 length: 16 residues. Germline CDR1 is MNHEY and CDR2 is SVGEGT. The CDR3 DNA sequence: TGTGCCAGCGCACCGGCCCCCACAGGGATCGGCTATGGCTACACCTTC. Protein sequence: CASAPAPTGIGYGYTF.

This clonotype was counted many times. This chain links TRBV20-1 with TRBJ2-7; D call uncertain. Trimming removed 6 bases from V and 3 bases from J, with 9 bases in between. Germline V gene data show CDR1 as DFQATT and CDR2 as SNEGSKA (reference sequence). This CDR3 comprises 11 residues. The CDR3 coding sequence is TGCAGTGCCAAGACTGGCTACGAGCAGTACTTC. It translates to CSAKTGYEQYF.

This clonotype came up many times. J is TRBJ1-5 and V is TRBV2; no clear D gene. CDR1 and CDR2 (germline): SNHLY, FYNNEI. The V and J ends lost 3 bases and 0 bases respectively, with 6 bases between them. CDR3 length: 14 amino acids. The DNA for the CDR3 is TGTGCCAGCAGTGATTTCTCTAGCAATCAGCCCCAGCATTTT. Protein sequence: CASSDFSSNQPQHF.

This clonotype has ten or more counts. This rearrangement joins TRBV7-9 to TRBJ2-2, with D possibly matching TRBD2 (6 bases). V lost 6 bases, J lost 0 bases, and 17 bases lay in between. Germline lookup yields CDR1 SEHNR and CDR2 FQNEAQ (reference sequence). The CDR3 extends over 17 amino acids. The CDR3 DNA is TGTGCCAGCAGTCATCCCGGGAGAACCACGAACACCGGGGAGCTGTTTTTT. This encodes CASSHPGRTTNTGELFF.

This clonotype was detected many times. The chain recombines TRBV12-3 or TRBV12-4 with TRBJ2-2; D unclear. There are 16 residues in the CDR3. Between the trimmed V and J ends, which lost 7 bases and 2 bases, there was a span of 17 bases. Here the CDR3 reads CASTPLGSSNTGELFF. The CDR3, as DNA: TGTGCCAGCACTCCCTTGGGCAGCTCAAACACCGGGGAGCTGTTTTTT.

This clonotype was counted ten times or more. The J gene is TRBJ2-1, the V gene TRBV6-5; 8 bases are shared with TRBD1. The CDR3 runs 16 residues. The ends lost 0 bases at V and 0 bases at J; junction bases unmatched: 1. CDR1 is MNHEY and CDR2 is SVGAGI in the germline V gene. The CDR3 region is CASSYSTGGSYNEQFF. The DNA for the CDR3 is TGTGCCAGCAGTTACTCTACAGGGGGCTCCTACAATGAGCAGTTCTTC.

This clonotype was seen more than once but under ten times. V usage is TRBV9 and J usage is TRBJ2-1, with TRBD2 matching over 9 bases. Looked up from germline, CDR1 is SGDLS and CDR2 is YYNGEE. The CDR3 totals 16 residues. After removal of 3 bases from V and 6 bases from J, the junction contained 10 bases not matched to a gene. CDR3 sequence reads: CASSARNSGSSNEQFF. The CDR3 DNA follows: TGTGCCAGCAGCGCCCGAAATAGCGGGAGTAGCAATGAGCAGTTCTTC.

This clonotype was observed at least ten times. The rearrangement links TRBV5-1 to TRBJ1-1; D is undetermined. Trimming took off 0 bases at V and 8 bases at J, with 14 bases between the two ends. The CDR3 sequence is 14 residues long. From germline, CDR1 is SGHRS and CDR2 YFSETQ. CDR3 nucleotides: TGCGCCAGCAGCTTGGCCTTGGGAATTTCCGAAGCTTTCTTT. The encoded protein is CASSLALGISEAFF. The full variable domain, in which reference TRBV5-1 and TRBJ1-1 provide the parts outside the CDR3, is KAGVTQTPRYLIKTRGQQVTLSCSPISGHRSVSWYQQTPGQGLQFLFEYFSETQRNKGNFPGRFSGRQFSNSRSEMNVSTLELGDSALYLCASSLALGISEAFFGQGTRLTVV.

This clonotype was counted at least ten times. This chain uses TRBV7-6 with TRBJ2-3; possibly TRBD2 for D (6 bases). The length of the CDR3 is 15 residues. Per the germline V gene, CDR1 is SGHVS and CDR2 is FNYEAQ. V lost 2 bases and J 5 bases, leaving 14 bases between the germline ends. The chain's CDR3 is CASSLNGGKGDTQYF. For the CDR3, the DNA is TGTGCCAGCAGCTTAAACGGCGGGAAAGGAGATACGCAGTATTTT.

This clonotype was seen at least ten times. The CDR3 loop reads CASSPGEGETQYF. The CDR3 nucleotides read TGTGCCAGCAGTCCGGGGGAGGGCGAGACCCAGTACTTC. The chain recombines TRBV27 with TRBJ2-5; 7 bases match TRBD2. Germline lookup yields CDR1 MNHEY and CDR2 SMNVEV (reference sequence). V was clipped by 5 bases and J by 5 bases; unmatched bases: 5. The CDR3 is 13 residues long.

This clonotype was observed many times. This chain connects TRBV14 to TRBJ2-3; 10 bases match TRBD2. The CDR3 has 16 residues. Germline V CDR1 and CDR2: SGHDN, FVKESK. After removal of 0 bases from V and 1 base from J, the junction contained 1 base not matched to a gene. For the CDR3, the DNA is TGTGCCAGCAGCCAAGAGGGGACTAGCGGCACAGATACGCAGTATTTT. It yields the protein CASSQEGTSGTDTQYF.